The clone carrying this T cell receptor (beta chain) was seen once. The CDR3 length is 15 residues. Germline trimming cut 5 bases from V and 6 bases from J; bases unmatched to any gene: 7. Germline CDR1 is SGHTA and CDR2 is FQGTGA. Assay: immunoSEQ multiplex PCR; the TCRdb copy retains only in-frame clones and omits some. The data show 350,000 to 450,000 clones, roughly 90% seen once. The data were taken from a study of control samples from healthy donors and cancer patients. This TCR was recovered from a middle-aged man with head and neck cancer. The gene calls are TRBV7-3 and TRBJ2-2; 9 positions match TRBD1. The sample consisted of PBMCs. The CDR3 DNA reads TGTGCCAGCAGCAAGTCCCGGGACAGGGCCGGGGAGCTGTTTTTT. It codes for CASSKSRDRAGELFF.